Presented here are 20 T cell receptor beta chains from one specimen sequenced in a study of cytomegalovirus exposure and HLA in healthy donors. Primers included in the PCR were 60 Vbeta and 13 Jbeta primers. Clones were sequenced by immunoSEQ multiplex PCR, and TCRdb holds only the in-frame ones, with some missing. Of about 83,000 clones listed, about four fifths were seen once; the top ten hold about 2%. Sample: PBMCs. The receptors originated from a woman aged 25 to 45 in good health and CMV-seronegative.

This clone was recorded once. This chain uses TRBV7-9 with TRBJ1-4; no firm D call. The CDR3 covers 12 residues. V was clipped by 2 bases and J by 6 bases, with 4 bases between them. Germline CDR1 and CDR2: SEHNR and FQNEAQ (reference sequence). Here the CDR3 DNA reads TGTGCCAGCAGCTTACTCGATGAAAAACTGTTTTTT. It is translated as CASSLLDEKLFF. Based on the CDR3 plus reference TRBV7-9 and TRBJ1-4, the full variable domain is DTGVSQNPRHKITKRGQNVTFRCDPISEHNRLYWYRQTLGQGPEFLTYFQNEAQLEKSRLLSDRFSAERPKGSFSTLEIQRTEQGDSAMYLCASSLLDEKLFFGSGTQLSVL.

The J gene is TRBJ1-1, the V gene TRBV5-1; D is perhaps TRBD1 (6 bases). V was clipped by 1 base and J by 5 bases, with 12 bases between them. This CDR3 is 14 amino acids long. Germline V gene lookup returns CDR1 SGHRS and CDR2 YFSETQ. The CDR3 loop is CASSLQGSWTEAFF. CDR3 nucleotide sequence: TGCGCCAGCAGCTTGCAGGGGAGTTGGACTGAAGCTTTCTTT. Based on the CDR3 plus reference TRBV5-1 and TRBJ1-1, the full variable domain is KAGVTQTPRYLIKTRGQQVTLSCSPISGHRSVSWYQQTPGQGLQFLFEYFSETQRNKGNFPGRFSGRQFSNSRSEMNVSTLELGDSALYLCASSLQGSWTEAFFGQGTRLTVV.

CDR3 residues: CASRPLPHGVYGYTF. As DNA, the CDR3 is TGTGCCAGCAGGCCTCTCCCCCACGGAGTCTATGGCTACACCTTC. J is TRBJ1-2 and V is TRBV6-5; unclear D gene. The germline V gene has CDR1 MNHEY and CDR2 SVGAGI. This CDR3 spans 15 amino acids. V was shortened by 6 bases and J by 4 bases, with 18 bases between the two germline ends.

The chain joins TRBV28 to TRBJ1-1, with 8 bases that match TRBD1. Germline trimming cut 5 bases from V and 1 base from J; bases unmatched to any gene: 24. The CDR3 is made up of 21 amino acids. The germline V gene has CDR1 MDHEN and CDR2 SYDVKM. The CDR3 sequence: CASSDLSSGGLWALGNTEAFF. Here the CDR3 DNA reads TGTGCCAGCAGTGACCTTTCGTCAGGGGGCCTTTGGGCTTTGGGGAACACTGAAGCTTTCTTT.

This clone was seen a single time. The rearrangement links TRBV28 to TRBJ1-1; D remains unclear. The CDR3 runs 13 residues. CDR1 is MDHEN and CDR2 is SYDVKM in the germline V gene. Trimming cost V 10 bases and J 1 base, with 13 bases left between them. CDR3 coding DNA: TGTGCCACCAAAACATTCCGGAACACTGAAGCTTTCTTT. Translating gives CATKTFRNTEAFF.

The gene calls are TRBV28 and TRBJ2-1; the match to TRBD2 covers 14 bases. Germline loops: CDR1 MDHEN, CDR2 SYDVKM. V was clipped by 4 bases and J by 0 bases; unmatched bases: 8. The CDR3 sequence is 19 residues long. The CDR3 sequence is CASSSRTSGRPLSYNEQFF. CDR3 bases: TGTGCCAGCAGTTCCCGGACTAGCGGGAGGCCGCTCTCCTACAATGAGCAGTTCTTC.

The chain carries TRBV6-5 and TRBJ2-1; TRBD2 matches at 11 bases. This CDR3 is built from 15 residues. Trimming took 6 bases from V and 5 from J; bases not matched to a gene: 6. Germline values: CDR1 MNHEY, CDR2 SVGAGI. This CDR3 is CASRKSSGRHNEQFF. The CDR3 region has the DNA TGTGCCAGCAGAAAGTCTAGCGGGAGGCACAATGAGCAGTTCTTC.

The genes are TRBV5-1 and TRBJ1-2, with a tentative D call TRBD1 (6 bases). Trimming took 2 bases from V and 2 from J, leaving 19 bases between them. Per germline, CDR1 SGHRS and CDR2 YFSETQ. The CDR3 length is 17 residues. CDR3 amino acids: CASSLSGTPVKNYGYTF. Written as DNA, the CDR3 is TGCGCCAGCAGCTTATCCGGGACACCCGTCAAAAACTATGGCTACACCTTC.

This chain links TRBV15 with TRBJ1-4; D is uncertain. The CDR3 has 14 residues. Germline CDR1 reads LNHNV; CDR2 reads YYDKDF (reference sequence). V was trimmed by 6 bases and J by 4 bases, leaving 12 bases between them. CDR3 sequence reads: CATRTGKINEKLFF. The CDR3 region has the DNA TGTGCCACCAGGACCGGGAAGATTAATGAAAAACTGTTTTTT.

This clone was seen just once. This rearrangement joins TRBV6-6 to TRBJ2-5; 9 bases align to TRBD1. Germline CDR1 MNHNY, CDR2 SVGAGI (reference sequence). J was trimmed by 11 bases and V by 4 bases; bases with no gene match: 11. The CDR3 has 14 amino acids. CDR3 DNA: TGTGCCAGCAGTTGGGACAGGGCTCAGGGGGAGCAGTACTTC. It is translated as CASSWDRAQGEQYF.

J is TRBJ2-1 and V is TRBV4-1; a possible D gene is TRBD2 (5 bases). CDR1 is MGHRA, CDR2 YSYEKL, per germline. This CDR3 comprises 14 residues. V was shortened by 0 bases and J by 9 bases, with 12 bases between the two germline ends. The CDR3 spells CASSQERLAREQFF. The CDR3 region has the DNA TGCGCCAGCAGCCAAGAAAGGCTAGCTCGTGAGCAGTTCTTC.

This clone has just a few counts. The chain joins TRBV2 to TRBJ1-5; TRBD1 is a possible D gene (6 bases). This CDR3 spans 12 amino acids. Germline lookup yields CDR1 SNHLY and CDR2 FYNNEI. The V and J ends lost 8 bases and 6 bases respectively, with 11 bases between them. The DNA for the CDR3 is TGTGCCAGCCGGACAGAGGCTCAGCCCCAGCATTTT. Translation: CASRTEAQPQHF.

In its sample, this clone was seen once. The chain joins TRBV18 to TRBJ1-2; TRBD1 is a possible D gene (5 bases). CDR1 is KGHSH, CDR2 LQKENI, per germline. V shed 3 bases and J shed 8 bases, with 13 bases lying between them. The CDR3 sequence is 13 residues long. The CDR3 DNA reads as TGTGCCAGCTCACCCGGGGGTTTCGAGGGCTACACCTTC. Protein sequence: CASSPGGFEGYTF.

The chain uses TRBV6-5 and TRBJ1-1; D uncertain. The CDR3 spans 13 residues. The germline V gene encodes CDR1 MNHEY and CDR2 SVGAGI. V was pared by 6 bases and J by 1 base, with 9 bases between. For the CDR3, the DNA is TGTGCCAGCAGCCTATTGTGGAACACTGAAGCTTTCTTT. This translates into CASSLLWNTEAFF.

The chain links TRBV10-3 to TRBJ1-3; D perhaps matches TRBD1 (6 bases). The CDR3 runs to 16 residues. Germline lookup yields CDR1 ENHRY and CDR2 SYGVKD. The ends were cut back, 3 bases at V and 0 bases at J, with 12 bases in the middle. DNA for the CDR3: TGTGCCATCAGTGACTCAACAGGGAGCTCTGGAAACACCATATATTTT. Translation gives CAISDSTGSSGNTIYF.

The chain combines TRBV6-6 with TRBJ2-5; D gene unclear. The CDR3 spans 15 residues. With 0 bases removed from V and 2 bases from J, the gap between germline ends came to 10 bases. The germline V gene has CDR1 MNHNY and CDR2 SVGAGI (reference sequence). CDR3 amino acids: CASSYSVTLQETQYF. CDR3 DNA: TGTGCCAGCAGTTACTCCGTGACTTTACAAGAGACCCAGTACTTC.

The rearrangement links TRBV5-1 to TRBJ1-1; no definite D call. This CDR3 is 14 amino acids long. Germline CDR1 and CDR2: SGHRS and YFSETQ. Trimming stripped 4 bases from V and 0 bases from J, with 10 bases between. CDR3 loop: CASSELTMNTEAFF. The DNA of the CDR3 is TGCGCCAGCAGCGAACTGACAATGAACACTGAAGCTTTCTTT. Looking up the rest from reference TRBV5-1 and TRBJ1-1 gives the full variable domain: KAGVTQTPRYLIKTRGQQVTLSCSPISGHRSVSWYQQTPGQGLQFLFEYFSETQRNKGNFPGRFSGRQFSNSRSEMNVSTLELGDSALYLCASSELTMNTEAFFGQGTRLTVV.

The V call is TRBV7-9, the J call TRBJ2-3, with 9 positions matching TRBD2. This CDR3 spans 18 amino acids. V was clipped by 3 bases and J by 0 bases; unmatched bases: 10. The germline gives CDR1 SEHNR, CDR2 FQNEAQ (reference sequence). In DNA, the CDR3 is TGTGCCAGCAGCTTGAGAGCGGGAGGCCCCCTTAGCACAGATACGCAGTATTTT. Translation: CASSLRAGGPLSTDTQYF.

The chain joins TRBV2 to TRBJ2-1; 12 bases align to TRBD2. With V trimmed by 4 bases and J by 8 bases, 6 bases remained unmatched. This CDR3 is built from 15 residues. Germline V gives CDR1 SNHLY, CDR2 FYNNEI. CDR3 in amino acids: CASSAGTSGYHEQFF. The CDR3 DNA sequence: TGTGCCAGCAGTGCGGGGACTAGCGGGTACCATGAGCAGTTCTTC.

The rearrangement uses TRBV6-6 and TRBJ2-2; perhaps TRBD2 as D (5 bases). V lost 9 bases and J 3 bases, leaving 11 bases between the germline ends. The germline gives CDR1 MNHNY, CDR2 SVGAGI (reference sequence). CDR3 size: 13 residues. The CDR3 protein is CARLADYTGELFF. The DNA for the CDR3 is TGTGCCAGGCTAGCCGACTACACCGGGGAGCTGTTTTTT.